This T cell receptor (beta chain) was captured by sequencing in a study of T cell responses to AZD1222 COVID-19 vaccine. Notes on the study in general: Spike-specific TCR breadth and depth rose after two AZD1222 doses. Among vaccine-associated CD4 TCRs, coverage spanned spike, with dominance at 160-218 and 743-854.

As regards this clone: Antigen unknown.

The protocol was immunoSEQ multiplex PCR, while the TCRdb copy is restricted to in-frame clones and leaves out a portion. This table has roughly 76,000 clones, roughly 88% appearing once. After removal of 4 bases from V and 0 bases from J, the junction contained 0 bases not matched to a gene. This CDR3 is built from 15 residues. The germline gives CDR1 SGHTA, CDR2 FQGTGA. V usage is TRBV7-3 and J usage is TRBJ2-1; 10 nucleotides align to TRBD1. The TCR sequence derives from an adult in good health. The sequenced sample was peripheral blood, obtained on day 0 of AZD1222 vaccination. The chain's CDR3 is CASSWTGGSYNEQFF. CDR3 bases: TGTGCCAGCAGCTGGACAGGGGGCTCCTACAATGAGCAGTTCTTC.